The subject of this entry is one TCR beta chain. Its target antigen remains unknown. Qualities for individual bases were not recorded, and no much larger clone is one base off. The CDR3 regions of human TCRbeta chains were subjected to immunosequencing. The study's processing was this. TCRs in the repertoires were matched against a reference library of SARS-CoV-2-specific TCRs that had been generated with the MIRA antigen-specificity platform. Breadth meant the fraction of unique TCRs that were SARS-CoV-2-associated, whereas depth meant the fraction of total T cells that were SARS-CoV-2-associated. Using the MIRA data, each spike-specific TCR was assigned both to the spike region to which the TCR was reactive and to a CD4 or CD8 class. Log10-transformed breadth and depth values were compared by one-way ANOVA with Sidak's multiple comparisons tests. Here the immuneACCESS table is served through TCRdb, limited to in-frame sequences with V and J called. Missing clones are a known gap in these copies; in checked studies unresolved V genes cover under half, and the rest lacks a known reason. That table gives V, J and clone size, and the DNA gave D and trimming. In this sample the table shows some 95,000 clones, about 86% of which occur a single time. The top ten hold around 5.9% of the sample.

The data originate from a study of T cell responses to AZD1222 COVID-19 vaccine (TCRdb year 2021). A note on the overall study: AZD1222 recipients given second doses at about 4 weeks or at about 12 weeks were pooled, since spike-specific TCR depth and breadth were not found to differ between the two schedules. A total of approximately 240 trial participants underwent TCR sequencing, of whom 200 to 220 received two doses of AZD1222 and about 25 received two doses of the MenACWY control vaccine. Trial participants were enrolled by age into 18-55, 56-69 and 70-plus year subgroups, with about 150, 28 and 57 TCR-sequenced participants respectively.

Overall study results and their limits: After two AZD1222 doses, both the breadth and the depth of spike-specific TCRs were significantly higher than at day 0 and than in MenACWY recipients. Reportedly, almost half of the unique spike-specific TCRs recognized epitopes lying outside the regions that are mutated in the B.1.351 and B.1.1.7 variants. In the small 56-69-year group, the increase in depth fell short of significance, most likely because of low power. Because no day 14 peak-response samples were available, the repertoires could be characterized only after the peak T cell response. Vaccine-associated CD4 TCRs spanned the whole spike protein, with dominant responses in regions 160-218 and 743-854. Conclusions about previously exposed vaccinees are limited, since just 5 to 7 AZD1222 recipients were seropositive for SARS-CoV-2 at baseline. Participants were mostly white British, with more females than males. The authors suggested clonal diversity may have been underestimated.

The sample's time point, from its label and the paper: baseline before first vaccination. Samples from vaccinated people were obtained from the UK trials COV001 and COV002, which included a single-blind randomized controlled phase 2/3 trial of AZD1222 (ChAdOx1 nCoV-19) in healthy adults. For TCRbeta chain sequencing, PBMC samples were collected from trial participants at day 0 and at day 28 after the second dose. This receptor was obtained from an adult in good health. Material: peripheral blood, obtained on day 0 of AZD1222 vaccination.

The sequenced DNA: TGTGCCTGGAGTGTATCTTGGTCAGGGAGTCAGCCCCAGCATTTT. Its translation reads: CAWSVSWSGSQPQHF. The rearrangement joined TRBV30 to TRBJ1-5; the D segment could be TRBD1, given 5 matching bases. CDR1 and CDR2 (GTSNPN, SVGIG) derive from the germline V gene (reference sequence). Taken from cysteine to phenylalanine, the CDR3 has 15 residues. Just the 45-base CDR3 DNA is kept, in frame starting at base 1. Trimming takes 0 bases from V and 6 bases from J, and the germline ends sit 15 bases apart.